This section outlines one T cell receptor beta chain sequence together with its context. Its recognized antigen is unknown. The record has no base qualities; no much larger clone is one base away. TCRbeta CDR3 regions were amplified from genomic DNA using the immunoSEQ Assay, a bias-controlled multiplex PCR. As for the original processing: Within the assay, amplification of reference gene primers was used to estimate how many nucleated cells each sample contained. To quantify the absolute abundance of each unique TCRbeta CDR3 rearrangement, sequence reads were collapsed and filtered. For each sample, productive Simpson clonality was calculated by taking the square root of Simpson's diversity index across productive rearrangements. TCRdb holds this immuneACCESS table with in-frame rearrangements only. Some clones are missing; in checked studies, unresolved V genes explain under half, and the rest has no known cause. The DNA gave D and trimming, while V, J and clone size come from that table. This sample is represented by approximately 300,000 clones; 87% of them were singletons. The ten most abundant clones make up 1% of the sample.

This entry is derived from a study of blood T cell repertoires in COVID-19 (dated by TCRdb to about 2020). About the study as a whole: The collaborator samples originated in the United States, Italy and Spain and spanned the acute and convalescent phases of COVID-19. Where available, HLA class I and class II types were obtained from metadata supplied by the sample provider rather than from assay-based typing. Samples came from the ongoing ImmuneRACE study (first 160 participants) plus 1,254 subjects from 6 global collaborators. Subjects who had been exposed to COVID-19, were actively infected with it, or had recovered from it provided the deeply sampled blood TCRbeta repertoires that made up the dataset. A de-identified subject ID, COVID-19 status, age in years and sex were almost always included in the sample metadata. The repertoires were released in a freely available public database meant as a resource for research on the immune response to SARS-CoV-2. The material from the prospective study consisted of cDNA or gDNA derived from T cells, B-cell-depleted T cells, or PBMCs.

The research as a whole found: Clinical and demographic metadata were provided uncurated, with the amount varying by source and participant.

V sheds 6 bases and J sheds 4 bases, leaving 13 bases between their ends. Its CDR3 holds 14 amino acids, cysteine through phenylalanine. The only DNA kept is the CDR3, 42 bases in frame from the first base. CDR1 and CDR2 were assigned from the germline V gene as SNHLY and FYNNEI. Collaborating institutions collected whole blood in K2EDTA tubes following their own protocols. For TCRbeta analysis, collaborators shipped samples as frozen whole blood, isolated PBMCs, or DNA extracted from either of those sample types. The TCR comes from a man aged 50 or older with active or convalescent COVID-19. The chain employs TRBV2 and TRBJ1-5, and TRBD1 may be the D gene, going by 5 matching bases. The specimen sequenced was peripheral blood. The CDR3 reads as follows: CASRAGTVNQPQHF. The nucleotide sequence is given as TGTGCCAGCAGGGCGGGGACCGTAAATCAGCCCCAGCATTTT. The full variable domain, completed from the reference TRBV2 and TRBJ1-5 proteins outside the CDR3, reads EPEVTQTPSHQVTQMGQEVILRCVPISNHLYFYWYRQILGQKVEFLVSFYNNEISEKSEIFDDQFSVERPDGSNFTLKIRSTKLEDSAMYFCASRAGTVNQPQHFGDGTRLSIL.